Below, 21 T cell receptor beta chains from the same sample are listed, as sequenced in a study of shared clonotypes between healthy human individuals. The method was immunoSEQ multiplex PCR; TCRdb's version includes in-frame clones alone and lacks a portion of them. The table shows roughly 2.5 million clones, with approximately 94% occurring only once. Material: naive CD4+ T cells sorted from blood. Subset described: CD45RA+ positively selected. Receptors were obtained from a young man in good health.

The chain has TRBV19 and TRBJ2-7, with TRBD1 matching over 8 bases. This CDR3 is built from 17 residues. Losses at the gene ends were 1 base for V and 1 base for J; bases not matched to a gene: 9. Looked up from germline, CDR1 is LNHDA and CDR2 is SQIVND (reference sequence). The CDR3 spells CASSIGPPGQASYEQYF. In nucleotides, the CDR3 is TGTGCCAGTAGTATAGGGCCCCCGGGACAGGCGTCCTACGAGCAGTACTTC.

CDR3: CASSWQSGSDTQYF. DNA of the CDR3: TGTGCCAGCAGCTGGCAGTCCGGGTCAGATACGCAGTATTTT. The rearrangement uses TRBV7-2 and TRBJ2-3, with D hard to call. The V end was cut by 4 bases, the J end by 4 bases, with 12 bases between. The germline V gene has CDR1 SGHTA and CDR2 FQGNSA. This CDR3 region has 14 residues.

The chain links TRBV18 to TRBJ2-1, with TRBD1 as a possible D gene (5 bases). V lost 2 bases and J lost 0, with 14 bases in between. CDR1 is KGHSH and CDR2 is LQKENI in the germline V gene. This CDR3 contains 17 residues. The CDR3, as DNA: TGTGCCAGCTCACCAGGGGTCAGGGAATTCTCCTACAATGAGCAGTTCTTC. Amino acids: CASSPGVREFSYNEQFF.

The chain joins TRBV30 to TRBJ2-4; D perhaps matches TRBD2 (6 bases). The CDR3 is 14 amino acids. V shed 5 bases and J shed 3 bases, with 14 bases lying between them. Germline V gives CDR1 GTSNPN, CDR2 SVGIG (reference sequence). In DNA, the CDR3 is TGTGCCTGGGCGGGGAGACTTTACAAAAACATTCAGTACTTC. Its protein product is CAWAGRLYKNIQYF.

This chain connects TRBV18 to TRBJ2-1; D not resolved. The CDR3 runs to 13 residues. Trimming pared 6 bases from V and 5 bases from J, leaving 11 bases between. CDR1 and CDR2 from the germline V gene are KGHSH and LQKENI. The CDR3 protein is CASSGKVDNEQFF. The CDR3 coding sequence is TGTGCCAGCTCGGGTAAAGTTGACAATGAGCAGTTCTTC.

Details on this clone: This same CDR3 is encoded by further DNA sequences in the sample. The chain has TRBV7-9 and TRBJ2-5; D is possibly TRBD2 (5 bases). The germline CDR1 and CDR2 sequences are SEHNR and FQNEAQ (reference sequence). The CDR3 has 14 residues. Trimming pared 1 base from V and 5 bases from J, leaving 11 bases between. As DNA, the CDR3 is TGTGCCAGCAGCTTAGGGTCGGGCGGGGAGACCCAGTACTTC. Translating it yields CASSLGSGGETQYF.

The rearrangement links TRBV11-3 to TRBJ2-3, with 7 nucleotides matching TRBD1. Trimming at V came to 5 bases and at J to 2 bases, leaving 7 bases not matched to a gene. CDR1 and CDR2 (germline): SGHNT, YENEEA. The CDR3 spans 15 residues. The DNA for the CDR3 is TGTGCCAGCAGCCGGGGCAAGGGGGCCACAGATACGCAGTATTTT. The encoded protein is CASSRGKGATDTQYF.

The J gene is TRBJ1-4, the V gene TRBV6-1; D unresolved. CDR1 and CDR2 (germline): MNHNS, SASEGT. The CDR3 has 12 residues. V lost 6 bases to trimming and J lost 5 bases, with 7 bases between them. In nucleotides, the CDR3 is TGTGCCAGCAGGGACGGGAATGAAAAACTGTTTTTT. This sequence encodes CASRDGNEKLFF.

CDR3 residues: CASSGTGLLNYGYTF. Here the CDR3 DNA reads TGTGCCAGCAGCGGGACAGGGTTGTTGAACTATGGCTACACCTTC. The J gene is TRBJ1-2, the V gene TRBV6-5; 9 positions agree with TRBD1. The CDR3 totals 15 residues. V gave up 6 bases and J gave up 2 bases; unmatched junction bases: 7. Germline values: CDR1 MNHEY, CDR2 SVGAGI.

A remark on this clone: The same CDR3 also results from other DNA sequences found in this sample. The rearrangement joins TRBV18 to TRBJ1-1, with D unclear. Trimming cost V 2 bases and J 0 bases, with 7 bases left between them. CDR1 and CDR2 from the germline V gene are KGHSH and LQKENI. This CDR3 contains 14 residues. This chain's CDR3 is CASSPTNMNTEAFF. The CDR3 nucleotides are TGTGCCAGCTCACCAACGAACATGAACACTGAAGCTTTCTTT.

V and J are TRBV12-5 and TRBJ1-6, with TRBD1 as a possible D gene (5 bases). The germline gives CDR1 LGHNT, CDR2 FRNRAP. The CDR3 is 17 amino acids. Trimming removed 4 bases at V and 0 bases at J, with 13 bases between. CDR3 sequence reads: CASGYGGLGSYNSPLHF. The DNA of the CDR3 is TGTGCTAGTGGTTATGGGGGGTTGGGCTCCTATAATTCACCCCTCCACTTT.

This chain joins TRBV29-1 and TRBJ2-7, with D perhaps TRBD2 (6 bases). V shed 1 base and J shed 2 bases, with 15 bases lying between them. The CDR3 extends over 15 amino acids. CDR1 and CDR2 from the germline V gene are SQVTM and ANQGSEA. The CDR3 nucleotides are TGCAGCGTTGAAGTCTGGAGGGCAGGGCCCTACGAGCAGTACTTC. Residues: CSVEVWRAGPYEQYF.

Comments on this clone: The sample holds other DNA sequences that translate to the same CDR3. The chain joins TRBV30 to TRBJ1-1; D gene uncertain. The germline V gene has CDR1 GTSNPN and CDR2 SVGIG (reference sequence). CDR3 length equals 12 residues. With 3 bases removed from V and 1 base from J, the gap between germline ends came to 6 bases. CDR3 nucleotide sequence: TGTGCCTGGAGCTCAACGAACACTGAAGCTTTCTTT. The encoded protein is CAWSSTNTEAFF.

CDR3 region: CASSLEVGNEQFF. In nucleotides, the CDR3 is TGTGCCAGCAGCTTAGAAGTTGGGAATGAGCAGTTCTTC. This rearrangement joins TRBV11-2 to TRBJ2-1; no firm D call. Germline CDR1 and CDR2: SGHAT and FQNNGV. V gave up 0 bases and J gave up 7 bases, with 7 bases separating them. The CDR3 spans 13 residues. Full variable domain (outside the CDR3, taken from reference TRBV11-2 and TRBJ2-1): EAGVAQSPRYKIIEKRQSVAFWCNPISGHATLYWYQQILGQGPKLLIQFQNNGVVDDSQLPKDRFSAERLKGVDSTLKIQPAKLEDSAVYLCASSLEVGNEQFFGPGTRLTVL.

The chain links TRBV10-3 to TRBJ2-5; 12 positions match TRBD2. The CDR3 runs to 15 residues. V lost 6 bases, J lost 4 bases, and 6 bases stayed unmatched. CDR1 ENHRY and CDR2 SYGVKD come from the germline V gene. The DNA of the CDR3 is TGTGCCATCAGCCTGACTAGCGGGGGCAGAGAGACCCAGTACTTC. Protein: CAISLTSGGRETQYF.

This rearrangement joins TRBV25-1 to TRBJ1-1; D remains unclear. V was cut by 1 base and J by 11 bases, with 11 bases left in between. The germline gives CDR1 MGHDK, CDR2 SYGVNS. CDR3 length equals 12 residues. DNA for the CDR3: TGTGCCAGCAGTGAATCGGTTTTACCGGCTTTCTTT. This sequence encodes CASSESVLPAFF.

This clone was counted a single time. Within the sample, other DNA sequences also encode this same CDR3. This chain uses TRBV4-2 with TRBJ2-1; no firm D call. V lost 0 bases and J 6 bases, leaving 3 bases between the germline ends. The CDR3 is 12 residues long. Germline CDR1 and CDR2: LGHNA and YNFKEQ. The CDR3 here is CASSQDANEQFF. For the CDR3, the DNA is TGTGCCAGCAGCCAAGATGCCAATGAGCAGTTCTTC.

This chain links TRBV7-9 with TRBJ2-2, with D maybe TRBD1 (7 bases). The CDR3 is made up of 19 amino acids. V shed 10 bases and J shed 1 base, with 28 bases lying between them. Germline V gene sequence: CDR1 SEHNR, CDR2 FQNEAQ (reference sequence). The DNA for the CDR3 is TGTGCCAAACCTCTTGCGGGGACAGACGCCGTCCGGAACACCGGGGAGCTGTTTTTT. Translation gives CAKPLAGTDAVRNTGELFF.

Worth noting for this clone: This sample includes further DNA sequences coding for the same CDR3. The V gene is TRBV7-2, the J gene TRBJ2-7; D remains unclear. The CDR3 runs to 12 residues. Trimming pared 3 bases from V and 2 bases from J, leaving 5 bases between. From germline, CDR1 is SGHTA and CDR2 FQGNSA. This chain's CDR3 is CASSFATYEQYF. As DNA, the CDR3 is TGTGCCAGCAGCTTCGCTACCTACGAGCAGTACTTC.

The V call is TRBV28, the J call TRBJ2-7, with 7 bases identical to TRBD1. The CDR3 contains 15 residues. The germline CDR1 and CDR2 sequences are MDHEN and SYDVKM. V shed 4 bases, J shed 5 bases, and the junction held 11 bases outside the gene matches. The CDR3 nucleotides are TGTGCCAGCAGTTACAACCCAGGGGGTGGGGACGAGCAGTACTTC. Its protein is CASSYNPGGGDEQYF.

V gene TRBV4-3 combines with J gene TRBJ2-4; D may correspond to TRBD1 or TRBD2 (5 bases each). The CDR3 runs 19 residues. Deletions cut 0 bases from V and 2 bases from J, with 20 bases between. Germline loops: CDR1 LGHNA, CDR2 YSLEER. The CDR3: CASSQDYGGSDKSKNIQYF. CDR3 DNA sequence: TGCGCCAGCAGCCAAGATTATGGGGGATCGGATAAGTCCAAAAACATTCAGTACTTC.